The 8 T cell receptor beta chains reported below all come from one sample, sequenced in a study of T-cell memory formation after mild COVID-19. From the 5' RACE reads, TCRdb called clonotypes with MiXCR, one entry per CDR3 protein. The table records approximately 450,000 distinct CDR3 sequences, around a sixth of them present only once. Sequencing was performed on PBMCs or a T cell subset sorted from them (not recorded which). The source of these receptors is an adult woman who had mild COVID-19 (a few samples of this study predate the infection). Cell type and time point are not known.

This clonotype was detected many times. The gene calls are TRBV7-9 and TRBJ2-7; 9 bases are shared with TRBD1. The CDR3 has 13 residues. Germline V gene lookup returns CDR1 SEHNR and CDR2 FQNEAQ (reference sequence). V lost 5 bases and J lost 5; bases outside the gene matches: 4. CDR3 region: CASSPQGAHEQYF. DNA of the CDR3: TGTGCCAGCAGCCCACAGGGGGCCCACGAGCAGTACTTC.

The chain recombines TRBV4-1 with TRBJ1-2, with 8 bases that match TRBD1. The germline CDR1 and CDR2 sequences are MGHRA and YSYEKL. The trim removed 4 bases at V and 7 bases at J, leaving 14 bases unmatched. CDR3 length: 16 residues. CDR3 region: CASSPSPGQERSGYTF. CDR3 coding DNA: TGCGCCAGCAGCCCGAGCCCGGGACAGGAAAGATCTGGCTACACCTTC.

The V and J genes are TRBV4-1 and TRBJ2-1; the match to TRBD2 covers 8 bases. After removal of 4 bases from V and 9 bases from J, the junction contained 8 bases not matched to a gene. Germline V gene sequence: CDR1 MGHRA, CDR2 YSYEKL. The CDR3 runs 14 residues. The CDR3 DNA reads TGCGCCAGCAGCCGAGGACTAGCCGACGGTGAGCAGTTCTTC. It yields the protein CASSRGLADGEQFF.

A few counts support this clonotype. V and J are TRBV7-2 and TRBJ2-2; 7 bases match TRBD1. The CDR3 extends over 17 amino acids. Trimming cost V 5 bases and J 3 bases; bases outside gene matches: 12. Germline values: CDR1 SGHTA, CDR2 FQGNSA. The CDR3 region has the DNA TGTGCCAGCAGCCCGCAACCGGGACAGCTATACACCGGGGAGCTGTTTTTT. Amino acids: CASSPQPGQLYTGELFF.

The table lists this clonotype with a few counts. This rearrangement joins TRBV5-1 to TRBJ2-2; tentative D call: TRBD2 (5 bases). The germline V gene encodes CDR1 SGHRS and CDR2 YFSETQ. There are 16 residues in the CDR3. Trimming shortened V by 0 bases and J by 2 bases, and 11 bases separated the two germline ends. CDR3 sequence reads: CASSLVAGANTGELFF. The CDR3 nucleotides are TGCGCCAGCAGCTTGGTGGCGGGCGCTAACACCGGGGAGCTGTTTTTT.

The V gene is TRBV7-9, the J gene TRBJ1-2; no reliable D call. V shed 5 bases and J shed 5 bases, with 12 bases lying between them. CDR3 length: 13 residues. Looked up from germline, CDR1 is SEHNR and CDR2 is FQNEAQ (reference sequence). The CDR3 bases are TGTGCCAGCAGCCCGACGGCTGTTTATGGCTACACCTTC. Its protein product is CASSPTAVYGYTF.

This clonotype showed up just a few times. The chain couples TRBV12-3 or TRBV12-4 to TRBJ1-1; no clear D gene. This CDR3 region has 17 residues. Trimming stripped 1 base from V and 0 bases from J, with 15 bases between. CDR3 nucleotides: TGTGCCAGCAGTTTAGGAACTCGGGGTGGCGTGAACACTGAAGCTTTCTTT. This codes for CASSLGTRGGVNTEAFF.

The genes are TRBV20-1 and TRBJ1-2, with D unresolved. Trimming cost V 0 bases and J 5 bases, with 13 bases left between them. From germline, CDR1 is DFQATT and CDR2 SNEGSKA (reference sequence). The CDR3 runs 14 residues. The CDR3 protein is CSARDYLRDYGYTF. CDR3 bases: TGCAGTGCTAGAGATTATCTACGTGATTATGGCTACACCTTC.